This TCR beta chain was sequenced for a study of radiotherapy plus CTLA-4 blockade in lung cancer. At the level of the study: Disease control reached roughly 33%, with objective responses in roughly 17%.

Some clones are missing from TCRdb's copy, which holds only in-frame ones; the method was immunoSEQ multiplex PCR. Among roughly 50,000 clones listed, less than 90% were seen once. This clone was found once. Trimming removed 5 bases at V and 2 bases at J, with 11 bases between. This CDR3 is 14 amino acids long. Germline values: CDR1 MNHEY, CDR2 SMNVEV (reference sequence). The sequence was obtained from a human donor with non-small cell lung cancer that progressed on radiotherapy plus ipilimumab. Some clones in this sample may be carry-over from other donors' samples. The chain has TRBV27 and TRBJ2-3; D may be TRBD1 (5 bases). The sample consisted of peripheral blood, taken from a patient treated with radiotherapy plus ipilimumab. Here the CDR3 reads CASSTDTYTDTQYF. CDR3 sequence (DNA): TGTGCCAGCAGTACGGACACCTACACAGATACGCAGTATTTT.